A selection of T cell receptor beta chains follows, all from one sample in a study of CD8+ T cells in alopecia areata. This table comes from immunoSEQ multiplex PCR, and its TCRdb copy is limited to in-frame clones, with some not included. Here the sample spans roughly 100,000 clones, 55% being singletons. The source material was CD4+ T cells sorted from blood. The receptor set was obtained from a human donor in good health. The CDR3 runs from the conserved cysteine through the conserved F or W.

v_call: TRBV5-1; j_call: TRBJ2-5; cdr3_aa: CASSLDGTEETQYF
v_call: TRBV28; j_call: TRBJ2-7; cdr3_aa: CASSIAGYYEQYF
v_call: TRBV10-3; j_call: TRBJ2-7; cdr3_aa: CAIRPDRTYEQYF
v_call: TRBV9; j_call: TRBJ2-3; cdr3_aa: CASSGSGTSRDTQYF
v_call: TRBV11-2; j_call: TRBJ2-5; cdr3_aa: CASSFTQGAGETQYF
v_call: TRBV29-1; j_call: TRBJ2-1; cdr3_aa: CSVTLSGGTGQYNEQFF
v_call: TRBV18; j_call: TRBJ2-3; cdr3_aa: CASSPLESTDTQYF
v_call: TRBV2; j_call: TRBJ2-1; cdr3_aa: CASSPSTRSPYNEQFF
v_call: TRBV5-1; j_call: TRBJ2-1; cdr3_aa: CASSLVPGPGVYDEQFF
v_call: TRBV28; j_call: TRBJ2-5; cdr3_aa: CASSPRRGIETQYF
v_call: TRBV6-1; j_call: TRBJ1-1; cdr3_aa: CASSDLLAGMTTEAFF
v_call: TRBV29-1; j_call: TRBJ1-2; cdr3_aa: CSVASRAGDGYTF
v_call: TRBV14; j_call: TRBJ2-4; cdr3_aa: CASSQRALGVNIQYF
v_call: TRBV5-1; j_call: TRBJ2-6; cdr3_aa: CASSLEQGATGANVLTF
v_call: TRBV5-6; j_call: TRBJ1-2; cdr3_aa: CASIWGRGSGYTF
v_call: TRBV18; j_call: TRBJ1-4; cdr3_aa: CASSVDMGEKLFF
v_call: TRBV5-4; j_call: TRBJ2-3; cdr3_aa: CASSPGLFVTDTQYF
v_call: TRBV29-1; j_call: TRBJ2-7; cdr3_aa: CSVEKLTEQYF
v_call: TRBV29-1; j_call: TRBJ2-7; cdr3_aa: CSVGWDRAYEQYF
v_call: TRBV2; j_call: TRBJ2-7; cdr3_aa: CASSEAGLLEQYF
v_call: TRBV5-4; j_call: TRBJ2-3; cdr3_aa: CASSMTGSTDTQYF
v_call: TRBV9; j_call: TRBJ1-1; cdr3_aa: CASSVMQTGTEAFF
v_call: TRBV29-1; j_call: TRBJ1-4; cdr3_aa: CSVSTTGEKLFF
v_call: TRBV5-6; j_call: TRBJ2-7; cdr3_aa: CASSLDTDLAQYF
v_call: TRBV30; j_call: TRBJ2-2; cdr3_aa: CAWIGLAGGTGELFF
v_call: TRBV28; j_call: TRBJ2-7; cdr3_aa: CASSSPHGLGPYEQYF
v_call: TRBV2; j_call: TRBJ2-1; cdr3_aa: CASLSGGAYNEQFF
v_call: TRBV30; j_call: TRBJ2-2; cdr3_aa: CAWRAGDYTGELFF
v_call: TRBV11-2; j_call: TRBJ2-1; cdr3_aa: CASRGMGSYNEQFF
v_call: TRBV29-1; j_call: TRBJ2-1; cdr3_aa: CSVLRDSNEQFF
v_call: TRBV20-1; j_call: TRBJ2-7; cdr3_aa: CSAGAGHEQYF
v_call: TRBV7-2; j_call: TRBJ2-4; cdr3_aa: CASSLGDSLAKNIQYF
v_call: TRBV7-9; j_call: TRBJ1-1; cdr3_aa: CASSPGRLNTEAFF
v_call: TRBV6-6; j_call: TRBJ2-7; cdr3_aa: CASSDLYEQYF
v_call: TRBV23-1; j_call: TRBJ2-5; cdr3_aa: CASSQSKTQYF